The source of this T cell receptor (beta chain) is a study of blood T cell repertoires in COVID-19. In germline, CDR1 is KGHSH, CDR2 LQKENI. This CDR3 has 13 residues. Trimming removed 4 bases at V and 2 bases at J, with 9 bases between. TCRdb's table, derived via immunoSEQ multiplex PCR, lists solely in-frame clones and lacks some. The sample records around 320,000 clones, roughly 85% being singletons. The rearrangement uses TRBV18 and TRBJ2-7; D is perhaps TRBD2 (6 bases). This TCR was sampled from a human donor in a cohort sampled during active COVID-19. Sequenced material: peripheral blood. CDR3 loop: CASSRGDPYEQYF. CDR3 nucleotides: TGTGCCAGCTCACGGGGGGATCCCTACGAGCAGTACTTC.